The rows below give T cell receptor beta chains drawn from one sample of a study of regulatory T cells in long-lasting Graves disease. TCRdb recomputed calls from the multiplex PCR reads with MiXCR, one row per CDR3 protein. This table has a few hundred thousand distinct CDR3 sequences, roughly 24% appearing once. The specimen comprised peripheral blood mononuclear cells (PBMCs), sampled when the disease was refractory, from a patient treated with antithyroid drugs. These receptors came from a woman in her 40s with Graves disease. Both conserved end residues are part of each CDR3. The D gene is left open where the match is weak. Clone size is given for some rows only: seen once, a few or many times, or a class if the clone is expanded.

DNA,CDR3,D,size,J,length,V
TGTGCTAGTGGTTTGGGGACAGGGTTCGGCGGCTACACCTTC,CASGLGTGFGGYTF,TRBD1,-,TRBJ1-2,14,TRBV12-5
TGTGCCAGCAGTCAAGGAGACCGATTCACTGAAGCTTTCTTT,CASSQGDRFTEAFF,-,many,TRBJ1-1,14,TRBV27
TGTGCCAGCAGCTTAAGTAGCAAGACCTACGAGCAGTACTTC,CASSLSSKTYEQYF,-,many,TRBJ2-7,14,TRBV7-9
TGCAGCGCCTTAGGAGCTAATGAAAAACTGTTTTTT,CSALGANEKLFF,-,many,TRBJ1-4,12,TRBV29-1
TGTGCCAGCAGTTACCCTGGACCTAATTCACCCCTCCACTTT,CASSYPGPNSPLHF,-,many,TRBJ1-6,14,TRBV6-2/TRBV6-3
TGTGCCAGCAGTATGGCACACGCCGAGCAGTACTTC,CASSMAHAEQYF,-,few,TRBJ2-7,12,TRBV6-1
TGTGCCAGCGCCCTTGCGGGGCAGCCTGAAGCTTTCTTT,CASALAGQPEAFF,-,many,TRBJ1-1,13,TRBV28
TGCAGCGCCGGACAGGGGGTGTGGGAGACCCAGTACTTC,CSAGQGVWETQYF,TRBD1,few,TRBJ2-5,13,TRBV29-1
TGTGCCAGCAGCGGTGACAGGGCGGTCGGCTACACCTTC,CASSGDRAVGYTF,TRBD1,few,TRBJ1-2,13,TRBV9
TGTGCCAGCAGCTTGTTCCCGCCGACGGGGAACACTGAAGCTTTCTTT,CASSLFPPTGNTEAFF,-,-,TRBJ1-1,16,TRBV5-8
TGTGCCAGCAGCCAGAAAAGATCGAACACCGGGGAGCTGTTTTTT,CASSQKRSNTGELFF,-,-,TRBJ2-2,15,TRBV7-8
TGTGCCAGCAGCTTAGACACTAATCAGCCCCAGCATTTT,CASSLDTNQPQHF,-,many,TRBJ1-5,13,TRBV7-9
TGCGCCAGCAGCCTCCGGGACAGCGCTTACCTCTACGAGCAGTACTTC,CASSLRDSAYLYEQYF,TRBD1,-,TRBJ2-7,16,TRBV5-1
TGCAGTGCTGGTCCGGAGTGGTACTATGGCTACACCTTC,CSAGPEWYYGYTF,-,-,TRBJ1-2,13,TRBV20-1
TGTGCCAGCAGTCTCAGGGGGCAGGGTCAGCCCCAGCATTTT,CASSLRGQGQPQHF,TRBD1,-,TRBJ1-5,14,TRBV27
TGTGCCAGCAGTGAAGGTGCAGGGGGCCCCGGGGAGCTGTTTTTT,CASSEGAGGPGELFF,TRBD1,many,TRBJ2-2,15,TRBV6-1
TGTGCCAGCAGTAAAACTTGGGGGGCGAACACTGAAGCTTTCTTT,CASSKTWGANTEAFF,-,many,TRBJ1-1,15,TRBV28
TGTGCCAGCAGTGTATTGGGACAGGGGGCTTGGGGCAATCAGCCCCAGCATTTT,CASSVLGQGAWGNQPQHF,TRBD1,-,TRBJ1-5,18,TRBV28
TGTGCCAGCAGTCCCCGGTGGGGGAAAGAGACCCAGTACTTC,CASSPRWGKETQYF,-,-,TRBJ2-5,14,TRBV27
TGTGCCACCAGTTTAAGTGGAACAGAGACCCAGTACTTC,CATSLSGTETQYF,-,few,TRBJ2-5,13,TRBV24-1
TGTGCCAGCAGCCACTCTGGGGGGACGGAGCCCCAGCATTTT,CASSHSGGTEPQHF,-,-,TRBJ1-5,14,TRBV3-1
TGTGCCACCCTTCCTGCGTGGAACACTGAAGCTTTCTTT,CATLPAWNTEAFF,-,many,TRBJ1-1,13,TRBV19
TGTGCCAGCAGTTTCAACAGGGGCGAGCAGTACTTC,CASSFNRGEQYF,TRBD1,-,TRBJ2-7,12,TRBV27
TGCAGTGCTAGGACATACTCCTACGAGCAGTACTTC,CSARTYSYEQYF,-,-,TRBJ2-7,12,TRBV20-1
TGTGCCAGCAGTCCGGGCGGCTTACCCAGCTTTAATGAGCAGTTCTTC,CASSPGGLPSFNEQFF,-,few,TRBJ2-1,16,TRBV12-3/TRBV12-4
TGTGCCAGCAGTAAAGGACGGCCGGGGTACGAGCAGTACTTC,CASSKGRPGYEQYF,-,few,TRBJ2-7,14,TRBV6-1